These T cell receptor beta chains were read from a single sample in a study of blood T cell repertoires in COVID-19. Some clones are missing from TCRdb's copy, which holds only in-frame ones; the method was immunoSEQ multiplex PCR. Of about 240,000 clones in the sample, under 85% are singletons; the top ten hold about 1.9%. Sequences were obtained from peripheral blood. Receptors originate from a man younger than 40 who had recovered from COVID-19. Both conserved end residues are trimmed from each CDR3. The order of the fields is CDR3 protein, V gene.

ASSYGTSNEQF TRBV7-3
ASSYDGSAVSGQF TRBV6-6
ASSDGTKDNSPLH TRBV5-8
ASSMTGTGGTEAF TRBV19
ASSNQQEGADTQY TRBV18
ASSSPGDSVDPGELF TRBV7-3
ASQRPSGREQF TRBV28
ASSHSPGGYEQY TRBV4-2
ASSYRESNTEAF TRBV7-8
ASSLRGAVTGELF TRBV3-1/TRBV3-2
ASSSGVKRDTDTQY TRBV9
ASNTAGAAYNEQF TRBV5-4
ASRYGGGYTGELF TRBV19
ASSQVRGNSPLH TRBV3-1/TRBV3-2
ASSPPGVGEKLF TRBV3-1/TRBV3-2
ASSPPGSLAGYTGELF TRBV5-4
ASSLGGGRQETQY TRBV7-3
ASSQLAGGTYEQY TRBV5-6
ASSSSGRSVF TRBV7-9